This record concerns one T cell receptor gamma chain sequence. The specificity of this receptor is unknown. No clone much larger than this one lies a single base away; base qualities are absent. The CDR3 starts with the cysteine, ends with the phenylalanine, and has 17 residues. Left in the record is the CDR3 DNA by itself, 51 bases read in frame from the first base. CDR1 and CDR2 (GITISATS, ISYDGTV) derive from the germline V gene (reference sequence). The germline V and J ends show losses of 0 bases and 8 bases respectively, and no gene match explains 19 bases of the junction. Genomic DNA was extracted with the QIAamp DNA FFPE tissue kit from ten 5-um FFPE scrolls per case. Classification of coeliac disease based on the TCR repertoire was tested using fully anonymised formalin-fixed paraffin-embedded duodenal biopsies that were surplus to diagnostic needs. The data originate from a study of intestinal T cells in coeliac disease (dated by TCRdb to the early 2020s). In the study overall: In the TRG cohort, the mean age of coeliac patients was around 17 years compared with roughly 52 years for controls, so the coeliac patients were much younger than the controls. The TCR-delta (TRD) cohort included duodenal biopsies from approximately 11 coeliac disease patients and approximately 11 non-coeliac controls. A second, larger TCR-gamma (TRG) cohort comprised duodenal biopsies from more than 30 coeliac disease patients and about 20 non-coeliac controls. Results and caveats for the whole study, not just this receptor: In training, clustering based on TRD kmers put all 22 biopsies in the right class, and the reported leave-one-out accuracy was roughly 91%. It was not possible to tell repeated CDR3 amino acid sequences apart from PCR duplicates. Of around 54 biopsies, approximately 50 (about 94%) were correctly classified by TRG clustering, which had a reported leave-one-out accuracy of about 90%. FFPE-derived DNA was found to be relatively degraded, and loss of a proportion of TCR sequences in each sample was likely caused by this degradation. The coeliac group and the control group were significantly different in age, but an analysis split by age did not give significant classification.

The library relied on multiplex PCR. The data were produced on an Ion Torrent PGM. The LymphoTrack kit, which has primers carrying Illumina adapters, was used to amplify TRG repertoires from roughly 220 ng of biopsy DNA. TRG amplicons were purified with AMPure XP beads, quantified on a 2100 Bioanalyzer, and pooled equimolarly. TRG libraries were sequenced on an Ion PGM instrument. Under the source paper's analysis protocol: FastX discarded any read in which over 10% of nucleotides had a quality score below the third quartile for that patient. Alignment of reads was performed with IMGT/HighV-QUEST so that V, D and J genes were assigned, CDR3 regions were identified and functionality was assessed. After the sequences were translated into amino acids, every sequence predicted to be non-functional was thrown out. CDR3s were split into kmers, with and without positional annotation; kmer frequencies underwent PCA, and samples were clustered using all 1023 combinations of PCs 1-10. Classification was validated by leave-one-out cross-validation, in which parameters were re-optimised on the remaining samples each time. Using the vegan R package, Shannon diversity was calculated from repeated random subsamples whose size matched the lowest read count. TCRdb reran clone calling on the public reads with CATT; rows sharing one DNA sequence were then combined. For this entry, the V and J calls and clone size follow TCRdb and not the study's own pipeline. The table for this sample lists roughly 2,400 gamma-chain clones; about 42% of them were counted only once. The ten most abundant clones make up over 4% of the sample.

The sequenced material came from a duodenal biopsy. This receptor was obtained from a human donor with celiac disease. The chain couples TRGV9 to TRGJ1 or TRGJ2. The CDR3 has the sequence CALWEVKERGIINKKLF. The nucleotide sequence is TGTGCCTTGTGGGAGGTGAAGGAGAGGGGGATTATTAATAAGAAACTCTTT.